Listed below are T cell receptor beta chains from one sample, sequenced in a study of blood T cell repertoires in COVID-19. Clones were read by immunoSEQ multiplex PCR, and TCRdb kept only the in-frame ones, dropping some. The repertoire holds under 50,000 clones, with approximately 85% as singletons. The sequencing input was peripheral blood. The receptors originated from a human donor in a cohort sampled during active COVID-19. CDR3s include the opening cysteine and the closing phenylalanine or tryptophan. D genes are given only for firm matches. Part of the rows lack a size; the others show once, few, many or a class for expanded clones.

CDR3nt: TGTGCCAGCAGCTTAGATCAACCGGGATCCTACGAGCAGTACTTC; CDR3aa: CASSLDQPGSYEQYF; v_gene: TRBV11-2; abundance: once; d_gene: -; j_gene: TRBJ2-7
CDR3nt: TGTGCCAGCAGTGGGGCAGGGGGGCATGAGCAGTTCTTC; CDR3aa: CASSGAGGHEQFF; v_gene: TRBV25-1; abundance: -; d_gene: -; j_gene: TRBJ2-1
CDR3nt: TGTGCCAGCAGTCCGGGCGGACAGTTTTTGTCCTATAATTCACCCCTCCACTTT; CDR3aa: CASSPGGQFLSYNSPLHF; v_gene: TRBV27; abundance: -; d_gene: -; j_gene: TRBJ1-6
CDR3nt: TGTGCCAGCGTACTAGCGGGAGTCACCGGGGAGCTGTTTTTT; CDR3aa: CASVLAGVTGELFF; v_gene: TRBV2; abundance: -; d_gene: TRBD2; j_gene: TRBJ2-2
CDR3nt: TGTGCCAGCAGCCAAGATTTGAGGGTAGAGACCCAGTACTTC; CDR3aa: CASSQDLRVETQYF; v_gene: TRBV4-2; abundance: -; d_gene: -; j_gene: TRBJ2-5
CDR3nt: TGTGCCAGCAGTTCCTCTGGACAGGGTGATGGCTACACCTTC; CDR3aa: CASSSSGQGDGYTF; v_gene: TRBV28; abundance: -; d_gene: TRBD1; j_gene: TRBJ1-2
CDR3nt: TGTGCCAGCAGCATGTCAGGGAGGGACACCGGGGAGCTGTTTTTT; CDR3aa: CASSMSGRDTGELFF; v_gene: TRBV9; abundance: -; d_gene: TRBD2; j_gene: TRBJ2-2
CDR3nt: TGTGCCAGCAGCAAAGATCCCCCTACAGGGGGAGAATACAATGAGCAGTTCTTC; CDR3aa: CASSKDPPTGGEYNEQFF; v_gene: TRBV21-1; abundance: -; d_gene: -; j_gene: TRBJ2-1
CDR3nt: TGTGCCAGCAACTATGGAGTGGGACAGGGAGTGTCACCCCTCCACTTT; CDR3aa: CASNYGVGQGVSPLHF; v_gene: TRBV6-6; abundance: -; d_gene: TRBD1; j_gene: TRBJ1-6
CDR3nt: TGTGCCAGCAGCTTAAAAGGGGTCAATCAGCCCCAGCATTTT; CDR3aa: CASSLKGVNQPQHF; v_gene: TRBV7-2; abundance: -; d_gene: -; j_gene: TRBJ1-5
CDR3nt: TGTGCCAGCAGTTCACTTGGGCAGGGCACCGGGGAGCTGTTTTTT; CDR3aa: CASSSLGQGTGELFF; v_gene: TRBV6-5; abundance: -; d_gene: -; j_gene: TRBJ2-2
CDR3nt: TGTGCCAGCAGCCCCCAAACAGGGGGCACTGAAGCTTTCTTT; CDR3aa: CASSPQTGGTEAFF; v_gene: TRBV14; abundance: -; d_gene: TRBD1; j_gene: TRBJ1-1